The 9 T cell receptor beta chains reported below all come from one sample, sequenced in a study of cytomegalovirus exposure and HLA in healthy donors. The PCR contained 60 Vbeta and 13 Jbeta primers. Sequenced by immunoSEQ multiplex PCR; TCRdb stores in-frame clones only, minus some. The data hold 150,000 to 200,000 clones, with about 80% observed a single time. Material for sequencing was PBMCs. These receptors originate from a woman aged 45 to 65 in good health and CMV-seropositive.

This clone was found a few times. One end of the junction is discordant with germline, which a read error may explain. The genes are TRBV2 and TRBJ2-1, with D maybe TRBD2 (5 bases). The CDR3 runs 11 residues. CDR1 is SNHLY, CDR2 FYNNEI, per germline. CDR3 in amino acids: CASTYSETLIF. Here the CDR3 DNA reads TGTGCCAGCACCTATAGCGAAACCCTGATCTTC.

The rearrangement uses TRBV10-1 and TRBJ2-2; D gene unclear. In germline, CDR1 is WNHNN, CDR2 SYGVQD (reference sequence). The V end was cut by 3 bases, the J end by 4 bases, with 9 bases between. This CDR3 has 14 amino acids. The chain's CDR3 is CASSEVVATGELFF. The CDR3 DNA is TGCGCCAGCAGTGAAGTAGTAGCCACCGGGGAGCTGTTTTTT.

The chain is built from TRBV12-2 and TRBJ1-2; TRBD1, the table's D call, was not compared with the DNA. TRBV12-2 is assigned pseudogene status. This CDR3 contains 16 residues. The DNA of the CDR3 is TGTGCAAGTCGCTTAAGGAAGGGGAAGGGGGACTATGGCTACACCTTC. Translating gives CASRLRKGKGDYGYTF.

The chain carries TRBV21-1 and TRBJ2-5; no check of the table's D call, TRBD1, against the DNA was made. TRBV21-1 is a pseudogene. The CDR3 has 21 residues. CDR3 bases: TGTGCCAGCAGCAAGCTATTTGCATGGAAAGGGGGCCCTGCGGGCCAAGAGACCCAGTACTTC. This codes for CASSKLFAWKGGPAGQETQYF.

The chain has TRBV5-1 and TRBJ2-7, with 8 bases matching TRBD1. V dropped 4 bases and J dropped 0; count of bases not matched to a gene: 6. Germline lookup yields CDR1 SGHRS and CDR2 YFSETQ. The CDR3 runs to 15 residues. The CDR3 DNA reads as TGCGCCAGCAGCCCACAGGGGGATAGCTCCTACGAGCAGTACTTC. Translation gives CASSPQGDSSYEQYF.

The V and J genes are TRBV7-6 and TRBJ2-1; TRBD2 aligns across 10 bases. The CDR3 extends over 15 amino acids. The germline V gene has CDR1 SGHVS and CDR2 FNYEAQ. Losses at the gene ends were 2 bases for V and 3 bases for J; bases not matched to a gene: 1. CDR3 coding DNA: TGTGCCAGCAGCTTACTAGCGGGAGTCTACAATGAGCAGTTCTTC. This encodes CASSLLAGVYNEQFF.

The genes are TRBV15 and TRBJ1-1; D is undetermined. This CDR3 region has 15 residues. Germline CDR1 LNHNV, CDR2 YYDKDF (reference sequence). V was clipped by 0 bases and J by 4 bases, with 12 bases between them. CDR3 in amino acids: CATSRDPGMGTEAFF. The CDR3 region has the DNA TGTGCCACCAGCAGAGATCCAGGAATGGGCACTGAAGCTTTCTTT.

The J gene is TRBJ1-6, the V gene TRBV5-6; TRBD1 matches 9 bases. The CDR3 runs to 14 residues. Germline-derived CDR1 and CDR2 are SGHDT and YYEEEE. The J segment lost 8 bases and the V segment lost 4 bases, leaving 4 bases of the junction unmatched. CDR3 region: CASSIQGAYSPLHF. DNA of the CDR3: TGTGCCAGCAGCATACAGGGGGCCTATTCACCCCTCCACTTT.

V usage is TRBV9 and J usage is TRBJ1-4; D unclear. This CDR3 region has 15 residues. V lost 0 bases and J lost 5, with 11 bases in between. Germline CDR1 SGDLS, CDR2 YYNGEE. The CDR3 DNA reads as TGTGCCAGCAGCGTAGGAGGACTTCCGAATGAAAAACTGTTTTTT. Translation gives CASSVGGLPNEKLFF.